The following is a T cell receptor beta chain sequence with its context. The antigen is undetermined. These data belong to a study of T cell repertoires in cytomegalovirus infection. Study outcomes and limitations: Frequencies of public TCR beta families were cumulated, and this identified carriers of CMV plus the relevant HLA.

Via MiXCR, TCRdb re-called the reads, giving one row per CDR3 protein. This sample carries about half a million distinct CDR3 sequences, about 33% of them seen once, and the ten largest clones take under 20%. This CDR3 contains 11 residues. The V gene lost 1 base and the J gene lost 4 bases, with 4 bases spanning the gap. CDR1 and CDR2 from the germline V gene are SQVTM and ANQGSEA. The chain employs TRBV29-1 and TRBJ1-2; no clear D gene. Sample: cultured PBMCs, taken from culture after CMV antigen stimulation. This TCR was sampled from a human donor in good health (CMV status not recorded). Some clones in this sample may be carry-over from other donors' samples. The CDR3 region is CSVEGVYGYTF. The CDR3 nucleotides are TGCAGCGTTGAAGGTGTCTATGGCTACACCTTC.